This T cell receptor (beta chain) emerged from a study of identical twins. A word on this clonotype: The antigen is undetermined.

It was template switching that added a universal primer site, and there were unique molecular identifiers on the cDNA. MiXCR, run by TCRdb on the 5' RACE reads, gives a single entry per CDR3 protein. The data contain around 100,000 distinct CDR3 sequences, just under 6% of them seen just once; the ten biggest clones take up less than 15%. V was cut by 7 bases and J by 1 base, with 11 bases left in between. The CDR3 contains 13 residues. Germline V gene lookup returns CDR1 MNHNY and CDR2 SVGAGI (reference sequence). The study's findings and limits: Researchers reported excess low generation probability among twin-shared out-of-frame alpha sequences. Surplus twin overlap in beta out-of-frame sequences was less pronounced. One should note that invariant MAIT and iNKT cells could partly confound zero-insertion analyses.

The source material was memory T cells sorted from blood. The receptor was isolated from a woman between 50 and 59 years old in good health. The genes are TRBV6-6 and TRBJ2-7, with D unclear. The CDR3 bases are TGTGCCAGCAAGCCGCGGATGTCCTACGAGCAGTACTTC. Translated: CASKPRMSYEQYF.